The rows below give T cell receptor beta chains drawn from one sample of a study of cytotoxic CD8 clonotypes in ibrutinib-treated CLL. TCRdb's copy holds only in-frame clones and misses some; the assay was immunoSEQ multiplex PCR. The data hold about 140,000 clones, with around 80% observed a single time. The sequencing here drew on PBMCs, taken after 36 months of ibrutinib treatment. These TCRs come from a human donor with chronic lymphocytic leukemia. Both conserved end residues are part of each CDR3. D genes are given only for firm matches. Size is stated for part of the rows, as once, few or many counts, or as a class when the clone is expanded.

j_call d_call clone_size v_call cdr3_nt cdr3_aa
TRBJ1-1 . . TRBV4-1 TGCGCCAGTCGGGGGATCACTGAAGCTTTCTTT CASRGITEAFF
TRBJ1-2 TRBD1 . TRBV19 TGTGCCAGTAGCCTGGACAGGAACTATGGCTACACCTTC CASSLDRNYGYTF
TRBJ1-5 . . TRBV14 TGTGCCAGCAGCCCTCGTTCCGGGACAACCTATAGCAATCAGCCCCAGCATTTT CASSPRSGTTYSNQPQHF
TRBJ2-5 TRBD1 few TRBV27 TGTGCCAGCGGGAACAGGGGGCAGGAGACCCAGTACTTC CASGNRGQETQYF
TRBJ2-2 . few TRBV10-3 TGTGCCATCAGTGAACAGGGGAACACCGGGGAGCTGTTTTTT CAISEQGNTGELFF
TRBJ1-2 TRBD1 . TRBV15 TGTGCCACCAGCAGCAGACAGGGTCGTGACTATGGCTACACCTTC CATSSRQGRDYGYTF
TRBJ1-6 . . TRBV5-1 TGCGCCAGCAGCCCAGGTTCCTATAATTCACCCCTCCACTTT CASSPGSYNSPLHF
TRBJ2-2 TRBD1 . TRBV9 TGTGCCAGCAGCGTCGAAACCGGGACAGGCGGGGAGCTGTTTTTT CASSVETGTGGELFF
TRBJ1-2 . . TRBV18 TGTGCCAGCTCACCACTCGGTCGGGAGGCGGTACGGGGCTACACCTTC CASSPLGREAVRGYTF
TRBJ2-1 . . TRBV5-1 TGCGCCAGCAGCTTGGGTGTCGGGGTTGAGCAGTTCTTC CASSLGVGVEQFF
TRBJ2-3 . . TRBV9 TGTGCCAGCAGCGTAGCCAGCGGCACTCTCACAGATACGCAGTATTTT CASSVASGTLTDTQYF
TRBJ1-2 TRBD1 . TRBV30 TGTGCCTGGAGGCAGAGACAGGGCCTCACTAACTATGGCTACACCTTC CAWRQRQGLTNYGYTF
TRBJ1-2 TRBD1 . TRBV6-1 TGTGCCAGCAGTGATGGGACAGCGGCCAACTATGGCTACACCTTC CASSDGTAANYGYTF
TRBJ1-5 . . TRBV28 TGTGCCAGCAGTTTACCCGTACAGCGGCATCAGCCCCAGCATTTT CASSLPVQRHQPQHF
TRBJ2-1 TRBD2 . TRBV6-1 TGTGCCAGCAGAGAGCCCCAATCTCTAGCGGGGGTACAGTTCTTC CASREPQSLAGVQFF
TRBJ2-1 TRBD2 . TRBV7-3 TGTGCCAGCAGCTTGTCAATAGCGGGAGGCCTCAATGAGCAGTTCTTC CASSLSIAGGLNEQFF
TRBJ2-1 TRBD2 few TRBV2 TGTGCCAGCAGCAATAGGCGGGGGGGACTCTACAATGAGCAGTTCTTC CASSNRRGGLYNEQFF